Listed here are 12 T cell receptor beta chains from one sample, sequenced in a study of cytomegalovirus exposure and HLA in healthy donors. PCR was performed using 60 Vbeta and 13 Jbeta primers. Assay used: immunoSEQ multiplex PCR; TCRdb lists only in-frame clones, some missing. The sample consists of 160,000 or so clones, 81% of them appearing once. Sequencing used PBMCs. The source of these receptors is a woman in her forties or fifties in good health and CMV-seronegative.

The V call is TRBV27, the J call TRBJ1-6, with a possible D match to TRBD1 (6 bases). V lost 2 bases and J lost 6, with 8 bases in between. CDR3 length equals 14 residues. Germline assignment: CDR1 MNHEY and CDR2 SMNVEV (reference sequence). DNA of the CDR3: TGTGCCAGCAGTTTAGGACAGTCTAATTCACCCCTCCACTTT. Protein sequence: CASSLGQSNSPLHF.

The rearrangement links TRBV19 to TRBJ1-1; the D is unclear. The CDR3 has 16 amino acids. Trimming stripped 10 bases from V and 2 bases from J, with 23 bases between. The germline CDR1 and CDR2 sequences are LNHDA and SQIVND (reference sequence). CDR3 protein: CATNPRRAGANTEAFF. The CDR3 coding sequence is TGTGCCACGAACCCCCGGAGGGCGGGCGCCAACACTGAAGCTTTCTTT.

The chain recombines TRBV5-1 with TRBJ2-1; perhaps TRBD1 as D (6 bases). This CDR3 region has 13 residues. Germline CDR1 reads SGHRS; CDR2 reads YFSETQ. Deletions cut 4 bases from V and 4 bases from J, with 9 bases between. In DNA, the CDR3 is TGCGCCAGCAGCCGGGACACATACAATGAGCAGTTCTTC. This codes for CASSRDTYNEQFF. The full variable domain, with the rest looked up from reference TRBV5-1 and TRBJ2-1, is KAGVTQTPRYLIKTRGQQVTLSCSPISGHRSVSWYQQTPGQGLQFLFEYFSETQRNKGNFPGRFSGRQFSNSRSEMNVSTLELGDSALYLCASSRDTYNEQFFGPGTRLTVL.

The rearrangement joins TRBV5-6 to TRBJ2-3; the match to TRBD2 covers 8 bases. J was trimmed by 6 bases and V by 1 base; bases with no gene match: 4. This CDR3 has 14 residues. Per germline, CDR1 SGHDT and CDR2 YYEEEE. The CDR3 region is CASSLFGRVDTQYF. Here the CDR3 DNA reads TGTGCCAGCAGCTTGTTCGGGAGGGTGGATACGCAGTATTTT.

The rearrangement uses TRBV7-2 and TRBJ1-6; 10 positions match TRBD1. V was clipped by 4 bases and J by 10 bases; unmatched bases: 10. This CDR3 has 16 amino acids. Germline values: CDR1 SGHTA, CDR2 FQGNSA. CDR3 nucleotide sequence: TGTGCCAGCAGCTCAGAACGACAGGGGGCAGGGTCACCCCTCCACTTT. This gives the protein CASSSERQGAGSPLHF.

The J gene is TRBJ2-7, the V gene TRBV19, with D possibly TRBD1 on 6 matching bases. Trimming shortened V by 1 base and J by 6 bases, and 13 bases separated the two germline ends. The CDR3 has 14 residues. In germline, CDR1 is LNHDA, CDR2 SQIVND (reference sequence). The CDR3: CASSIAQGISEQYF. The CDR3 nucleotides read TGTGCCAGTAGTATAGCACAGGGTATCTCCGAGCAGTACTTC.

DNA of the CDR3: TGTGCCACCAGCAGGGGGGCAGGGGGCGATGGAAACACCATATATTTT. This sequence encodes CATSRGAGGDGNTIYF. V usage is TRBV15 and J usage is TRBJ1-3; 8 bases are shared with TRBD1. The CDR3 is 16 amino acids. V lost 3 bases, J lost 3 bases, and 7 bases stayed unmatched. CDR1 and CDR2 (germline): LNHNV, YYDKDF (reference sequence).

V and J are TRBV30 and TRBJ1-4; D might be TRBD1 (5 bases). The CDR3 has 13 amino acids. Per the germline V gene, CDR1 is GTSNPN and CDR2 is SVGIG (reference sequence). V was trimmed by 5 bases and J by 7 bases, leaving 14 bases between them. CDR3 sequence reads: CAWEGVSGEKLFF. The CDR3 DNA sequence: TGTGCCTGGGAAGGGGTTAGCGGTGAAAAACTGTTTTTT.

The chain has TRBV2 and TRBJ1-2; 10 positions agree with TRBD1. This CDR3 region has 15 residues. Germline-derived CDR1 and CDR2 are SNHLY and FYNNEI. J lost 4 bases, V lost 6 bases, and 8 bases had no gene match. The CDR3 here is CASSPPRDRGYGYTF. CDR3 DNA: TGTGCCAGCAGCCCCCCCCGGGACAGGGGCTATGGCTACACCTTC.

This clone was detected only a few times. The CDR3 DNA follows: TGTGCCATCAGAGGACTAGCGGGGGGGGATACGCAGTATTTT. This codes for CAIRGLAGGDTQYF. The V and J genes are TRBV10-3 and TRBJ2-3, with TRBD2 matching over 15 bases. V lost 6 bases to trimming and J lost 6 bases; unmatched junction nucleotides: 1. CDR1 is ENHRY and CDR2 is SYGVKD in the germline V gene. This CDR3 spans 14 amino acids.

The CDR3: CASSWQTGVSSYEQYF. The CDR3 nucleotides read TGCGCCAGCAGCTGGCAGACAGGGGTGAGCTCCTACGAGCAGTACTTC. The rearrangement uses TRBV5-1 and TRBJ2-7; 8 bases align to TRBD1. The J segment lost 0 bases and the V segment lost 3 bases, leaving 8 bases of the junction unmatched. This CDR3 is built from 16 residues. CDR1 and CDR2 from the germline V gene are SGHRS and YFSETQ.

The genes are TRBV5-8 and TRBJ2-1; 13 bases map to TRBD2. The CDR3 spans 16 residues. Per germline, CDR1 SGHTS and CDR2 YDEGEE. V lost 4 bases to trimming and J lost 7 bases; unmatched junction nucleotides: 8. CDR3 nucleotide sequence: TGTGCCAGCAGCGGGGTATGGACTAGCGGGGGTAATGAGCAGTTCTTC. It specifies CASSGVWTSGGNEQFF.